Below are 21 T cell receptor beta chains sequenced from a single sample in a study of blood T cell repertoires in COVID-19. Data came from immunoSEQ multiplex PCR; TCRdb stores just in-frame clones and leaves some out. The sample contains about 200,000 clones, around four fifths of which appear only once. Source material: peripheral blood. These receptor sequences come from a man in his forties or fifties with acute or convalescent COVID-19.

V usage is TRBV6-5 and J usage is TRBJ1-2; D possibly corresponds to TRBD1 (6 bases). The CDR3 length is 13 residues. Trimming removed 4 bases at V and 8 bases at J, with 14 bases between. CDR1 is MNHEY and CDR2 is SVGAGI in the germline V gene. The CDR3 sequence: CASSSGQLGGYTF. Here the CDR3 DNA reads TGTGCCAGCAGTTCCGGACAGCTTGGGGGCTACACCTTC.

The chain joins TRBV6-6 to TRBJ1-1, with D hard to call. In germline, CDR1 is MNHNY, CDR2 SVGAGI (reference sequence). Trimming stripped 4 bases from V and 5 bases from J, with 8 bases between. This CDR3 region has 12 residues. CDR3 sequence: CASSSQLTEAFF. The CDR3 nucleotides are TGTGCCAGCAGTTCACAGCTTACTGAAGCTTTCTTT.

CDR3 in DNA: TGTGCCAGCAGCGCGAACAGGGTAGGCGGGGAGCTGTTTTTT. It encodes CASSANRVGGELFF. The chain uses TRBV11-1 and TRBJ2-2, with D possibly being TRBD1 (6 bases). Trimming took 5 bases from V and 7 from J, leaving 14 bases between them. The CDR3 consists of 14 residues. In germline, CDR1 is SGHAT, CDR2 FQDESV (reference sequence).

The V gene is TRBV2, the J gene TRBJ1-4, with a possible D match to TRBD1 (6 bases). In germline, CDR1 is SNHLY, CDR2 FYNNEI. V lost 6 bases and J 8 bases, leaving 16 bases between the germline ends. This CDR3 contains 14 residues. CDR3 sequence reads: CASRITGLVEKLFF. DNA for the CDR3: TGTGCCAGCAGGATTACAGGGTTGGTGGAAAAACTGTTTTTT.

V gene TRBV7-2 combines with J gene TRBJ1-5; D gene unclear. V shed 3 bases and J shed 5 bases, with 11 bases lying between them. In germline, CDR1 is SGHTA, CDR2 FQGNSA. The length of the CDR3 is 14 residues. This CDR3 is CASSFSGQDQPQHF. Written as DNA, the CDR3 is TGTGCCAGCAGCTTTAGTGGGCAGGATCAGCCCCAGCATTTT.

The gene calls are TRBV7-8 and TRBJ2-2; maybe TRBD1 (6 bases). CDR3 length equals 15 residues. The germline CDR1 and CDR2 sequences are SGHVS and FQNEAQ. Trimming cost V 3 bases and J 6 bases, with 14 bases left between them. For the CDR3, the DNA is TGTGCCAGCAGCTTTGCTGACAGGAGACCCGGGGAGCTGTTTTTT. Protein product: CASSFADRRPGELFF.

The rearrangement uses TRBV27 and TRBJ2-7; perhaps TRBD1 as D (5 bases). The germline gives CDR1 MNHEY, CDR2 SMNVEV (reference sequence). V gave up 9 bases and J gave up 0 bases, with 18 bases separating them. CDR3 size: 15 residues. CDR3 amino acids: CASKTTAHYSYEQYF. The CDR3 coding sequence is TGTGCCAGTAAAACGACAGCGCACTACTCCTACGAGCAGTACTTC.

The CDR3 nucleotides read TGTGCCAGTAGTATAGTTCAGGGACAGGGGAACGAGCAGTACTTC. It codes for CASSIVQGQGNEQYF. V usage is TRBV19 and J usage is TRBJ2-7, with 10 positions matching TRBD1. The CDR3 contains 15 residues. V lost 1 base and J lost 5; bases outside the gene matches: 5. Germline values: CDR1 LNHDA, CDR2 SQIVND (reference sequence).

This sequence joins TRBV3-1 (or the pseudogene TRBV3-2) and TRBJ2-2; D might be TRBD2 (6 bases). Germline lookup yields CDR1 LGHDT and CDR2 YNNKEL (reference sequence). This CDR3 is 16 amino acids long. The V and J ends lost 1 base and 1 base respectively, with 10 bases between them. Here the CDR3 DNA reads TGTGCCAGCAGCCAAGTACGGACTATGAACACCGGGGAGCTGTTTTTT. Its translation: CASSQVRTMNTGELFF.

The chain carries TRBV19 and TRBJ2-4; 12 bases line up with TRBD2. This CDR3 region has 18 residues. Germline-derived CDR1 and CDR2 are LNHDA and SQIVND (reference sequence). With 2 bases clipped from V and 4 bases from J, the junction kept 9 bases outside the gene matches. Written as DNA, the CDR3 is TGTGCCAGTAGTATAACGGGGACTAGCGGGCCGCTTAAAAACATTCAGTACTTC. This translates into CASSITGTSGPLKNIQYF.

This CDR3 reads CASSETPGPSPGGTEAFF. The DNA of the CDR3 is TGTGCCAGCAGTGAAACCCCGGGACCGTCGCCGGGGGGCACTGAAGCTTTCTTT. J is TRBJ1-1 and V is TRBV2; a possible D gene is TRBD1 (5 bases). Per germline, CDR1 SNHLY and CDR2 FYNNEI. The CDR3 extends over 18 amino acids. V dropped 2 bases and J dropped 4 bases, with 23 bases sitting between them.

The chain uses TRBV6-4 and TRBJ1-2; 7 nucleotides match TRBD1. The CDR3 covers 14 residues. Germline CDR1 is MRHNA and CDR2 is SNTAGT. The V gene end was trimmed by 5 bases and the J gene end by 7 bases; junction bases not matched to a gene: 10. The CDR3: CASSSQTGSGGYTF. CDR3 coding DNA: TGTGCCAGCAGTAGCCAGACAGGGAGCGGTGGCTACACCTTC.

The rearrangement uses TRBV24-1 and TRBJ2-5, with D maybe TRBD2 (7 bases). The V and J ends lost 3 bases and 5 bases respectively, with 12 bases between them. This CDR3 is 14 amino acids long. The germline gives CDR1 KGHDR, CDR2 SFDVKD. The CDR3 region has the DNA TGTGCCACCAGTGATGCAGGGAGGGGGGAGACCCAGTACTTC. It specifies CATSDAGRGETQYF.

The chain combines TRBV2 with TRBJ2-7; TRBD1 is a possible D gene (6 bases). Germline V lookup: CDR1 SNHLY, CDR2 FYNNEI. The CDR3 runs 12 residues. DNA of the CDR3: TGTGCAGATGGACAGAGCTCCTACGAGCAGTACTTC. This translates into CADGQSSYEQYF.

Here the CDR3 DNA reads TGTGCCAGCTCGAGCCAGGGGAACACTGAAGCTTTCTTT. As protein: CASSSQGNTEAFF. The chain recombines TRBV7-9 with TRBJ1-1; TRBD1 is a possible D gene (5 bases). V was clipped by 8 bases and J by 1 base, with 11 bases between them. CDR1 and CDR2 (germline): SEHNR, FQNEAQ (reference sequence). The length of the CDR3 is 13 residues.

This chain's CDR3 is CASSPVQGTNEKLFF. The DNA of the CDR3 is TGTGCCAGCAGCCCCGTACAGGGAACTAATGAAAAACTGTTTTTT. This chain uses TRBV7-9 with TRBJ1-4, with TRBD1 as a possible D gene (6 bases). CDR3 length equals 15 residues. CDR1 and CDR2 (germline): SEHNR, FQNEAQ (reference sequence). V lost 5 bases and J 1 base, leaving 11 bases between the germline ends.

V usage is TRBV30 and J usage is TRBJ1-5; TRBD1 agrees at 9 bases. Germline assignment: CDR1 GTSNPN and CDR2 SVGIG (reference sequence). The CDR3 covers 13 residues. V dropped 0 bases and J dropped 7; count of bases not matched to a gene: 1. CDR3 residues: CAWSVGTGQPQHF. In DNA, the CDR3 is TGTGCCTGGAGTGTAGGGACAGGGCAGCCCCAGCATTTT.

This clone showed up just once. The chain joins TRBV6-5 to TRBJ2-1, with D unclear. This CDR3 is built from 16 residues. The V end lost 2 bases, the J end lost 0 bases, and 11 bases lay between the germline ends. CDR1 is MNHEY and CDR2 is SVGAGI in the germline V gene. In nucleotides, the CDR3 is TGTGCCAGCAGTTACGCAAAAGAAGCCTCCTACAATGAGCAGTTCTTC. Protein product: CASSYAKEASYNEQFF.

This sequence joins TRBV24-1 and TRBJ2-3; possible D gene TRBD1, 6 bases. The CDR3 totals 13 residues. Germline V gene data show CDR1 as KGHDR and CDR2 as SFDVKD. Trimming removed 7 bases from V and 2 bases from J, with 9 bases in between. The CDR3 sequence is CATRDRFTDTQYF. CDR3 DNA sequence: TGTGCCACCAGGGACAGATTCACAGATACGCAGTATTTT.

The chain combines TRBV5-8 with TRBJ1-2, with 8 bases identical to TRBD1. V shed 4 bases and J 4 bases; nucleotides not matched to a gene: 15. The CDR3 sequence is 17 residues long. Germline V gene sequence: CDR1 SGHTS, CDR2 YDEGEE. The CDR3 reads CASSEVGRGLEGYGYTF. In DNA, the CDR3 is TGTGCCAGCAGCGAAGTGGGCAGGGGGCTTGAAGGCTATGGCTACACCTTC.

V and J are TRBV3-1 (or the pseudogene TRBV3-2) and TRBJ2-5; the match to TRBD2 covers 11 bases. Per germline, CDR1 LGHDT and CDR2 YNNKEL (reference sequence). Trimming at V came to 1 base and at J to 4 bases, leaving 2 bases not matched to a gene. The CDR3 runs 15 residues. CDR3 sequence: CASSQVAGGPETQYF. CDR3 DNA: TGTGCCAGCAGCCAAGTAGCGGGAGGGCCAGAGACCCAGTACTTC.